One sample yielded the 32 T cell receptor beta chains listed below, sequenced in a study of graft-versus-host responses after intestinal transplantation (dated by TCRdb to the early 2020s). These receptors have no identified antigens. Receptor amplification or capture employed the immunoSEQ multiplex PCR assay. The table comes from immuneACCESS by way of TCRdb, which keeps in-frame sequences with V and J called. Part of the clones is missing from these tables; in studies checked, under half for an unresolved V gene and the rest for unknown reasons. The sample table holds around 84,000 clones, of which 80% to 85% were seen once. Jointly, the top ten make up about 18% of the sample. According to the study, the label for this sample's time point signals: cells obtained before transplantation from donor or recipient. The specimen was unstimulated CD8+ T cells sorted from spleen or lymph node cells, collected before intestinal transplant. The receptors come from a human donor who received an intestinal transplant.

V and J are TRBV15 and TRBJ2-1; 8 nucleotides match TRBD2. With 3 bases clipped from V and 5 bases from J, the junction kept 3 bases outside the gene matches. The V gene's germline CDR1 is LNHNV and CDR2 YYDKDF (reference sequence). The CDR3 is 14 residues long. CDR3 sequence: CATSSRLANNEQFF. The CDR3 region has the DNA TGTGCCACCAGCAGCCGACTAGCGAACAATGAGCAGTTCTTC.

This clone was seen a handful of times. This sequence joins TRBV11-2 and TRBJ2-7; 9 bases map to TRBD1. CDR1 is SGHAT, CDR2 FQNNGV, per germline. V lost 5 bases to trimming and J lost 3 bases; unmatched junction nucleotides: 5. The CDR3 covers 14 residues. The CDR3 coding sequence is TGTGCCAGCAGCCCAGGGACAGGGCTCTACGAGCAGTACTTC. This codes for CASSPGTGLYEQYF.

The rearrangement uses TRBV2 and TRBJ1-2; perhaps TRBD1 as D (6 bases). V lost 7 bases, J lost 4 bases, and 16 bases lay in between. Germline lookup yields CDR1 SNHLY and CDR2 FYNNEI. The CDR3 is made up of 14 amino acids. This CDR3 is CASTVPGQPYGYTF. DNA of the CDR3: TGTGCCAGCACAGTCCCCGGACAGCCCTATGGCTACACCTTC.

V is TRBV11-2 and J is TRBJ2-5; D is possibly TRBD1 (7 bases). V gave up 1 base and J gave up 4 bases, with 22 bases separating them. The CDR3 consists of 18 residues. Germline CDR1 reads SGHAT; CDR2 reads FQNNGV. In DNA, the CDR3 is TGTGCCAGCAGCTTAGGGATTGCAGGGGGGAGAGTCGGAGAGACCCAGTACTTC. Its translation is CASSLGIAGGRVGETQYF. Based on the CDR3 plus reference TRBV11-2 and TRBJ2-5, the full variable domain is EAGVAQSPRYKIIEKRQSVAFWCNPISGHATLYWYQQILGQGPKLLIQFQNNGVVDDSQLPKDRFSAERLKGVDSTLKIQPAKLEDSAVYLCASSLGIAGGRVGETQYFGPGTRLLVL.

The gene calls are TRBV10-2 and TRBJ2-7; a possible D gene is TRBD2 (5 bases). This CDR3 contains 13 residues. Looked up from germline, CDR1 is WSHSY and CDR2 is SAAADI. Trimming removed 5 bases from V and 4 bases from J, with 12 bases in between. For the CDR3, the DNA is TGCGCCAGCAGTTATAGCGCGCCTTACGAGCAGTACTTC. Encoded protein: CASSYSAPYEQYF.

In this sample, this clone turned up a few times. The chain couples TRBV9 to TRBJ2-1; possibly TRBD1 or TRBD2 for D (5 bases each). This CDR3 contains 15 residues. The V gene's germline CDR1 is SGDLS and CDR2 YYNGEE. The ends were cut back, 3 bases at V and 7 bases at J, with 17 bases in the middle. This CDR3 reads CASSATSMWGNEQFF. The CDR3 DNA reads TGTGCCAGCAGCGCAACTTCTATGTGGGGGAATGAGCAGTTCTTC.

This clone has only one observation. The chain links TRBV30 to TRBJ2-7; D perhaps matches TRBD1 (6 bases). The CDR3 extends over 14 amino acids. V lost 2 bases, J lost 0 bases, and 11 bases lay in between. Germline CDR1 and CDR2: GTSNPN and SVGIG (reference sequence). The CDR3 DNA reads TGTGCCTGGAGTATCCAGGGGCTCTCCTACGAGCAGTACTTC. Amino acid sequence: CAWSIQGLSYEQYF. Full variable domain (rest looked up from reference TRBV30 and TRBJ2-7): SQTIHQWPATLVQPVGSPLSLECTVEGTSNPNLYWYRQAAGRGLQLLFYSVGIGQISSEVPQNLSASRPQDRQFILSSKKLLLSDSGFYLCAWSIQGLSYEQYFGPGTRLTVT.

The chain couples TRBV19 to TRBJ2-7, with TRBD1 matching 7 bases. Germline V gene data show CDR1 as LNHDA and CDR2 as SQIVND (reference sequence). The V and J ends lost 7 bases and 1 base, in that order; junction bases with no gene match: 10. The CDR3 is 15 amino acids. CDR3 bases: TGTGCCAGTACCCTTGAAACAGGGGCTTCCTACGAGCAGTACTTC. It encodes CASTLETGASYEQYF.

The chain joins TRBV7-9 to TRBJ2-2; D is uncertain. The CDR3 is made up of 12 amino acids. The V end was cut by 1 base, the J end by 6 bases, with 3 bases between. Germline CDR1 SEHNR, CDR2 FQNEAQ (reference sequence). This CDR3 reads CASSLGSGELFF. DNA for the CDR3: TGTGCCAGCAGCTTAGGGTCCGGGGAGCTGTTTTTT.

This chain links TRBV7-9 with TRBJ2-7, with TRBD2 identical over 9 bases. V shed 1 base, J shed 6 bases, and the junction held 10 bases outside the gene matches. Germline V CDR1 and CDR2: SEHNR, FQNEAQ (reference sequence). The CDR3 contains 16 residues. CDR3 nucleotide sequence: TGTGCCAGCAGCTTAGGTAGAGCGGGGGGTTCGGTCGAGCAGTACTTC. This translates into CASSLGRAGGSVEQYF.

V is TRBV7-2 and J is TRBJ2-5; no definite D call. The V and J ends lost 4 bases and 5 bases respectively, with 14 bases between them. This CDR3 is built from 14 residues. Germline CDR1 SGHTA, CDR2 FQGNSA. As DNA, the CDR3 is TGTGCCAGCAGCTCTTTTTTTGACACGGAGACCCAGTACTTC. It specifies CASSSFFDTETQYF.

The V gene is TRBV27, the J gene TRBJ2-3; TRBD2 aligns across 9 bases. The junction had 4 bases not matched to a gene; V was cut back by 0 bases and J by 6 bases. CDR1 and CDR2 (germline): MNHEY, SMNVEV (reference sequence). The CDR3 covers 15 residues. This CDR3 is CASSLSSGGWDTQYF. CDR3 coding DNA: TGTGCCAGCAGTTTATCGAGCGGGGGGTGGGATACGCAGTATTTT.

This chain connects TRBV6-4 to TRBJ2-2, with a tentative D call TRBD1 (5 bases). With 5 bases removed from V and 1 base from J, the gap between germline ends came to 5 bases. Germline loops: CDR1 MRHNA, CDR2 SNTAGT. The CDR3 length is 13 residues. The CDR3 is CASSTGNTGELFF. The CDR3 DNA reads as TGTGCCAGCAGTACAGGGAACACCGGGGAGCTGTTTTTT.

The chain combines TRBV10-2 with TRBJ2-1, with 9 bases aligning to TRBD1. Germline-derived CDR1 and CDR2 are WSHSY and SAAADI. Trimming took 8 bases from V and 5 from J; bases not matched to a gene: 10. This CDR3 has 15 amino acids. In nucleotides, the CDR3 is TGCGCCAGCTGGGGGGGACAGGGTTTTAACAATGAGCAGTTCTTC. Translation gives CASWGGQGFNNEQFF.

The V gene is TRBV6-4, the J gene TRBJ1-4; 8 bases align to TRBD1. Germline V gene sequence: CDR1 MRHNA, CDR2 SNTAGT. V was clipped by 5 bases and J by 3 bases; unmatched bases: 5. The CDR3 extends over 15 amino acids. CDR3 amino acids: CASSPGQGANEKLFF. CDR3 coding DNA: TGTGCCAGCAGTCCCGGACAGGGTGCTAATGAAAAACTGTTTTTT.

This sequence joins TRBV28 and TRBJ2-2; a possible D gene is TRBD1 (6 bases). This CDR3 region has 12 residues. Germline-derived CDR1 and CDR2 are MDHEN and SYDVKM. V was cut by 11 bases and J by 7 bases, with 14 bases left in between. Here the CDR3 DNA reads TGTGCCGTACAGGCAGGGGACGGGGAGCTGTTTTTT. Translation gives CAVQAGDGELFF.

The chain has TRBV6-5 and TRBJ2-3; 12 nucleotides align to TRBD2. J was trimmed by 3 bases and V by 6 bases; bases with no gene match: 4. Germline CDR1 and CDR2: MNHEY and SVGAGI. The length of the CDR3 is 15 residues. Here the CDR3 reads CASRGLAGGTDTQYF. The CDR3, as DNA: TGTGCCAGCAGGGGGCTAGCGGGGGGGACAGATACGCAGTATTTT.

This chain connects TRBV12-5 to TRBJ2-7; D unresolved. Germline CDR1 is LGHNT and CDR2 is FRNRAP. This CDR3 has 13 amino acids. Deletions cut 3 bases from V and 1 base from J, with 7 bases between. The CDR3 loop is CASGLFVSYEQYF. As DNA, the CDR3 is TGTGCTAGTGGTTTATTCGTTTCCTACGAGCAGTACTTC.

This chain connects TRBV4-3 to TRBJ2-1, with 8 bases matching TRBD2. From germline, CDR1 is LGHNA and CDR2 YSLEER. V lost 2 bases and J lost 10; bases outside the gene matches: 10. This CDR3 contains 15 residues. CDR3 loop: CASSQPAGGAEEQFF. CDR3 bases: TGCGCCAGCAGCCAACCCGCCGGGGGGGCCGAGGAGCAGTTCTTC.

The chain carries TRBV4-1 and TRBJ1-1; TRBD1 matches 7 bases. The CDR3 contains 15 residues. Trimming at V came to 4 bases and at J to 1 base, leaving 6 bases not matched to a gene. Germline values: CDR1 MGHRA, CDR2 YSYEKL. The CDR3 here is CASSRGRDRNTEAFF. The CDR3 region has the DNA TGCGCCAGCAGCCGGGGCCGGGACAGGAACACTGAAGCTTTCTTT.

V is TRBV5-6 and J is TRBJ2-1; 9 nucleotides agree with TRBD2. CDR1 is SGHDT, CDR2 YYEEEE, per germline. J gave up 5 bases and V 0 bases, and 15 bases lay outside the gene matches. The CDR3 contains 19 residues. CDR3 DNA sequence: TGTGCCAGCAGCTTGGGACAGGGATTTCTAGCGGGACTTCACAATGAGCAGTTCTTC. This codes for CASSLGQGFLAGLHNEQFF.

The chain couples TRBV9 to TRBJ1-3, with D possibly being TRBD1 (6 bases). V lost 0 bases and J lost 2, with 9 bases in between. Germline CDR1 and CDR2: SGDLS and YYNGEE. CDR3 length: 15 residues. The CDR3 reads CASSVGGGTGNTIYF. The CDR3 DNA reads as TGTGCCAGCAGCGTAGGAGGGGGAACTGGAAACACCATATATTTT.

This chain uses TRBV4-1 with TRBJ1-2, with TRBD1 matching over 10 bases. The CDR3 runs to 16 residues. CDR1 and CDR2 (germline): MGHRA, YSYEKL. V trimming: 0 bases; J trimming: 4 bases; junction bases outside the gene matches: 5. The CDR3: CASSQDRTGGSYGYTF. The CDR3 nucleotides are TGCGCCAGCAGCCAAGATCGGACAGGGGGGAGCTATGGCTACACCTTC.

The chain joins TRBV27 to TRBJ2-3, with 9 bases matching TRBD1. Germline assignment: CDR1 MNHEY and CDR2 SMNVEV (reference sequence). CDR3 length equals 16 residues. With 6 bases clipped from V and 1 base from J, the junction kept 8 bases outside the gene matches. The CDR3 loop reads CASSQYRGQGTDTQYF. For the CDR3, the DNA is TGTGCCAGCAGCCAGTACAGGGGGCAGGGCACAGATACGCAGTATTTT.

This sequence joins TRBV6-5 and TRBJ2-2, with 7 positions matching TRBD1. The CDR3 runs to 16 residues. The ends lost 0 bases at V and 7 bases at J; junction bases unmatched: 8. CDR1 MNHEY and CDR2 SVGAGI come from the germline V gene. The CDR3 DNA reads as TGTGCCAGCAGTTACTCGAGCCAGGGGGTGGGCGGGGAGCTGTTTTTT. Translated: CASSYSSQGVGGELFF.

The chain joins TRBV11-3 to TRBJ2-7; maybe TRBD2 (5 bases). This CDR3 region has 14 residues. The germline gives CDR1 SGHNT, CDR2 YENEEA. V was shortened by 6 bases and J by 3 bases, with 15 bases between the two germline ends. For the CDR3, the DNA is TGTGCCAGCAGGGACGGAGGCCTAGACTACGAGCAGTACTTC. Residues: CASRDGGLDYEQYF.

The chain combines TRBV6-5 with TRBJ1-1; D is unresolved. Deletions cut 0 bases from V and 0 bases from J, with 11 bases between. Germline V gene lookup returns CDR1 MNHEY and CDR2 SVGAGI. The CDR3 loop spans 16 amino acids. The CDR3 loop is CASSYSDGYLNTEAFF. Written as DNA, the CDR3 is TGTGCCAGCAGTTACTCTGACGGCTACTTGAACACTGAAGCTTTCTTT.

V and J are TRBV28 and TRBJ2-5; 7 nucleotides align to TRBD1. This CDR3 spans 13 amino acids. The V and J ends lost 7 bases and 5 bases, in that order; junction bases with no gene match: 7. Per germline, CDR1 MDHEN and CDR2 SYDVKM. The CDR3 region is CASKQGEMETQYF. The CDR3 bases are TGTGCCAGCAAGCAGGGGGAGATGGAGACCCAGTACTTC.

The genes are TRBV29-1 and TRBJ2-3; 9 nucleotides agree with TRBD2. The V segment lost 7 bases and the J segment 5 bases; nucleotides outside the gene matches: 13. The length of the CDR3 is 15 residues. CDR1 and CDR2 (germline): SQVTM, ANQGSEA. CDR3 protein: CSGRGRGGLGDTQYF. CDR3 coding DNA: TGCAGCGGGAGGGGGCGGGGGGGCCTCGGAGATACGCAGTATTTT.

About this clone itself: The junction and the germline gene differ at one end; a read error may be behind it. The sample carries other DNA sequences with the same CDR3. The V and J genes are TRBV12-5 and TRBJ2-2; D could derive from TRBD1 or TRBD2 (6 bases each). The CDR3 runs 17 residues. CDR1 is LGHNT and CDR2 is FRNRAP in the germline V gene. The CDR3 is CASGLVKGGYNTGELFF. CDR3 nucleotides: TGTGCTAGTGGGTTGGTAAAGGGGGGCTATAACACCGGGGAGCTGTTTTTT.

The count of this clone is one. CDR3: CASSSTFDTSSYEQYF. The CDR3 DNA sequence: TGTGCCAGCAGTTCAACCTTCGACACTAGCTCCTACGAGCAGTACTTC. The rearrangement joins TRBV27 to TRBJ2-7, with D perhaps TRBD2 (5 bases). Germline V CDR1 and CDR2: MNHEY, SMNVEV (reference sequence). V lost 4 bases and J lost 0, with 16 bases in between. The CDR3 is made up of 16 amino acids.

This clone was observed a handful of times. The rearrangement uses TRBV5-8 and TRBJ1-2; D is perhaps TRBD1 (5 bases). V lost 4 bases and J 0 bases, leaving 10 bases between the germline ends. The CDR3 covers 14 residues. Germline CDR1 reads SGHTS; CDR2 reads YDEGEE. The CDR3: CASSPGTANYGYTF. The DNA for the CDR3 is TGTGCCAGCAGCCCTGGGACGGCTAACTATGGCTACACCTTC.